This TCR beta chain was found in a study of human T cells and chemical hapten exposure. The V gene lost 4 bases and the J gene lost 8 bases, with 23 bases spanning the gap. CDR3 length: 16 residues. CDR1 is MNHEY, CDR2 SVGEGT, per germline. Time point in this sample: patch test 2, 6 weeks after DPC sensitization. Specified treatment: therapeutic diphenylcyclopropenone sensitization with weekly scalp DPC. One entry per CDR3 protein, called by TCRdb with MiXCR from the RACE reads. The data hold some 79,000 distinct CDR3 sequences, with about 10% observed a single time. This clonotype was counted ten times or more.

This clonotype was sampled from a woman between 45 and 65 years old with alopecia areata. Some clones in this sample may be carry-over from other donors' samples. This material consisted of whole blood, taken in connection with sensitization to the hapten diphenylcyclopropenone (DPC). This rearrangement joins TRBV6-2 or TRBV6-3 to TRBJ1-2; tentative D call: TRBD1 (5 bases). The CDR3 DNA is TGTGCCAGCAGTTCCGCCCAGGGCAATGGAGTAGGCGGCTACACCTTC. Amino acid sequence: CASSSAQGNGVGGYTF.